This section outlines one T cell receptor (beta chain) sequence together with its context. Antigen unknown. This sample stems from a study of metastatic and nonmetastatic thyroid tumors. About the study: From malignant and benign thyroid patients, repertoires in blood and in tumor or nodule tissue were compared.

Thyroid surgery was preceded by no treatment in any patient. TCRdb re-called clones from the PCR reads using MiXCR. The sample holds tens of thousands of clones, around a sixth seen once. Study results and caveats: Benign nodules reportedly had significantly lower TCR beta diversity than malignant thyroid tumors in blood and tumor.

Germline V gene lookup returns CDR1 SGHKS and CDR2 YYEKEE (reference sequence). Trimming at V came to 3 bases and at J to 7 bases, leaving 5 bases not matched to a gene. CDR3 length: 15 amino acids. Sample: tumor tissue. The clonotype comes from a female donor with papillary thyroid cancer or a benign thyroid nodule (not recorded which). Some clones in this sample may be carry-over from other donors' samples. This chain uses TRBV5-5 with TRBJ1-6, with 9 bases matching TRBD1. The CDR3: CASSYRTGENSPLHF. The DNA for the CDR3 is TGTGCCAGCAGCTATCGGACAGGGGAAAATTCACCCCTCCACTTT.